Listed here are 24 T cell receptor beta chains from one sample, sequenced in a study of monozygotic twins with inflammatory bowel disease (dated by TCRdb to the late 2010s). Library prep was done by 5' RACE. Sequenced on an Illumina HiSeq 2500. Reprocessed by TCRdb, the reads give a single entry per CDR3 protein sequence, without DNA. The sample's clone listing holds 440,000 or so distinct CDR3 sequences. The biggest ten clones account for 2% to 3% of the sample. Material for sequencing was blood. The receptors were gathered from a human donor with ulcerative colitis or Crohn's disease, or a healthy co-twin of an affected twin (not recorded which).

The V gene is TRBV28, the J gene TRBJ1-5. CDR1 and CDR2 from the germline V gene are MDHEN and SYDVKM. The length of the CDR3 is 14 residues. CDR3 sequence: CASSLTGREQPQHF.

The CDR3 loop reads CAGGGGAKEQYF. V is TRBV4-2 and J is TRBJ2-7; TCRdb gives TRBD1 as the D gene, but with no DNA this cannot be confirmed. The CDR3 consists of 12 residues. The germline V gene has CDR1 LGHNA and CDR2 YNFKEQ.

The rearrangement uses TRBV7-6 and TRBJ2-3. The CDR3 is 12 residues long. Germline assignment: CDR1 SGHVS and CDR2 FNYEAQ. The CDR3 region is CASSTLRDTQYF.

This chain uses TRBV2 with TRBJ2-1; without DNA, the TCRdb call of TRBD1 cannot be checked. The CDR3 loop spans 13 amino acids. Germline CDR1 reads SNHLY; CDR2 reads FYNNEI. This chain's CDR3 is CASLLGGQGEQFF.

The V and J genes are TRBV5-1 and TRBJ1-2; the TCRdb call, TRBD1, lacks DNA for checking. Germline CDR1 SGHRS, CDR2 YFSETQ. The CDR3 contains 15 residues. CDR3 loop: CASSPLGTEPYGYTF.

The V and J genes are TRBV5-1 and TRBJ2-2; TCRdb reports TRBD1, a call that lacks DNA to check it against. This CDR3 is 17 amino acids long. Per the germline V gene, CDR1 is SGHRS and CDR2 is YFSETQ. The chain's CDR3 is CASSSPTGEVVTGELFF.

The J gene is TRBJ2-1, the V gene TRBV6-1; without DNA, the TCRdb call of TRBD2 cannot be checked. CDR3 length: 11 residues. The germline V gene encodes CDR1 MNHNS and CDR2 SASEGT. The CDR3: CASSETSGQFF.

The chain uses TRBV30 and TRBJ1-2. The CDR3 spans 12 residues. Germline CDR1 GTSNPN, CDR2 SVGIG (reference sequence). The CDR3 is CASHRGWDGYTF. The full variable domain, its missing parts supplied by reference TRBV30 and TRBJ1-2, is SQTIHQWPATLVQPVGSPLSLECTVEGTSNPNLYWYRQAAGRGLQLLFYSVGIGQISSEVPQNLSASRPQDRQFILSSKKLLLSDSGFYLCASHRGWDGYTFGSGTRLTVV.

The rearrangement joins TRBV11-2 to TRBJ2-2. Germline V gives CDR1 SGHAT, CDR2 FQNNGV. The CDR3 has 14 residues. The CDR3 sequence: CASSFTDKTGELFF.

The chain recombines TRBV4-1 with TRBJ2-7; the TCRdb call, TRBD1, lacks DNA for checking. The CDR3 totals 15 residues. Germline values: CDR1 MGHRA, CDR2 YSYEKL. The CDR3 reads CASSRGDRGGSEQYF.

The chain combines TRBV5-6 with TRBJ2-1. The CDR3 spans 12 residues. Germline-derived CDR1 and CDR2 are SGHDT and YYEEEE. The CDR3 sequence is CASSLSQREQFF. Full variable domain (outside the CDR3, taken from reference TRBV5-6 and TRBJ2-1): DAGVTQSPTHLIKTRGQQVTLRCSPKSGHDTVSWYQQALGQGPQFIFQYYEEEERQRGNFPDRFSGHQFPNYSSELNVNALLLGDSALYLCASSLSQREQFFGPGTRLTVL.

This chain links TRBV6-6 with TRBJ2-1; the TCRdb D gene call, TRBD2, has no DNA to confirm it. The germline V gene has CDR1 MNHNY and CDR2 SVGAGI (reference sequence). The CDR3 covers 14 residues. The chain's CDR3 is CASRRETTRDEQFF.

The chain combines TRBV7-2 with TRBJ2-3; as DNA is missing, the TRBD1 call by TCRdb cannot be tested. The CDR3 totals 16 residues. Looked up from germline, CDR1 is SGHTA and CDR2 is FQGNSA. The CDR3 loop reads CASSFSHPLSTDTQYF.

V usage is TRBV30 and J usage is TRBJ1-1. The CDR3 has 14 residues. Germline lookup yields CDR1 GTSNPN and CDR2 SVGIG (reference sequence). The CDR3 region is CASTLLTVNTEAFF.

The V gene is TRBV5-1, the J gene TRBJ1-1; lacking DNA, the TRBD1 call made by TCRdb goes unchecked. Germline values: CDR1 SGHRS, CDR2 YFSETQ. CDR3 length equals 15 residues. The CDR3 region is CASSLGGTVNTEAFF. The full variable domain, with the rest looked up from reference TRBV5-1 and TRBJ1-1, is KAGVTQTPRYLIKTRGQQVTLSCSPISGHRSVSWYQQTPGQGLQFLFEYFSETQRNKGNFPGRFSGRQFSNSRSEMNVSTLELGDSALYLCASSLGGTVNTEAFFGQGTRLTVV.

The V and J genes are TRBV5-1 and TRBJ2-1; TCRdb reports TRBD1, a call that lacks DNA to check it against. Per the germline V gene, CDR1 is SGHRS and CDR2 is YFSETQ. The CDR3 consists of 16 residues. The CDR3 reads CASSPRGSMGYNEQFF.

The chain joins TRBV20-1 to TRBJ1-4. The CDR3 is made up of 14 amino acids. CDR1 and CDR2 (germline): DFQATT, SNEGSKA (reference sequence). The CDR3 spells CSAAIGATNEKLFF.

The gene calls are TRBV7-3 and TRBJ2-3; the TRBD2 assignment by TCRdb is unverifiable without DNA. The CDR3 consists of 15 residues. The germline V gene encodes CDR1 SGHTA and CDR2 FQGTGA. The chain's CDR3 is CASSLIGGITDTQYF.

The chain links TRBV5-5 to TRBJ2-7. Germline V lookup: CDR1 SGHKS, CDR2 YYEKEE (reference sequence). CDR3 length: 14 amino acids. The CDR3 region is CASSLARQSYEQYF.

The V call is TRBV3-1, the J call TRBJ1-5. CDR1 LGHDT and CDR2 YNNKEL come from the germline V gene (reference sequence). This CDR3 region has 13 residues. CDR3 loop: CASSGGVLEPQHF.

This chain links TRBV12-3 or TRBV12-4 with TRBJ2-7; there is no DNA to check the TCRdb D call of TRBD1. This CDR3 has 16 amino acids. The CDR3: CASSPPPTGVKYEQYF.

This chain joins TRBV28 and TRBJ2-3; TCRdb outputs TRBD2, but without DNA this stays unchecked. This CDR3 region has 17 residues. Germline V CDR1 and CDR2: MDHEN, SYDVKM. This chain's CDR3 is CASRRLAGVGGTDTQYF.

This chain links TRBV10-3 with TRBJ1-1. The CDR3 loop spans 13 amino acids. Germline assignment: CDR1 ENHRY and CDR2 SYGVKD. Here the CDR3 reads CAISLGGATEAFF.

The rearrangement uses TRBV5-1 and TRBJ2-6; TCRdb selects TRBD1, and the lack of DNA leaves this call unchecked. The CDR3 contains 17 residues. Germline V gene sequence: CDR1 SGHRS, CDR2 YFSETQ. CDR3 in amino acids: CASSFRGVASGANVLTF.